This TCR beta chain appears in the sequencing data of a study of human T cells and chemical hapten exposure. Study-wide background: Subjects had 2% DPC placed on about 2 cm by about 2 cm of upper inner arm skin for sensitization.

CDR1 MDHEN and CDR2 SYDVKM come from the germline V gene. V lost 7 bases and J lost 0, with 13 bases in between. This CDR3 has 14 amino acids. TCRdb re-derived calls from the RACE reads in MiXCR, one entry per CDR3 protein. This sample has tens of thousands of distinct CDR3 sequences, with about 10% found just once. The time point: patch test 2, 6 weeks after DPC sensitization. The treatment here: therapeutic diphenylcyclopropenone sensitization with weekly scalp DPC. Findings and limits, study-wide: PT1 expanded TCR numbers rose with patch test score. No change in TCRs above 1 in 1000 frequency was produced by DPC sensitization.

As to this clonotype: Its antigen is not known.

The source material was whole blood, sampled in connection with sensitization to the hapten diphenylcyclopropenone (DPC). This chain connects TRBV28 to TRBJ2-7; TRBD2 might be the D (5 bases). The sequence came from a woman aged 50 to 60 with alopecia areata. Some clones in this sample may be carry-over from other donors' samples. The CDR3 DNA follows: TGTGCCAGCAAACTAGGTACAGTCTCCTACGAGCAGTACTTC. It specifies CASKLGTVSYEQYF.